What follows are 26 T cell receptor beta chains derived from one specimen sequenced in a study of blood T cells in healthy people across ages (dated by TCRdb to between 2014 and 2016). Library preparation used 5' RACE. The instrument given in TCRdb is Illumina HiSeq 2500. A second PCR of about 6 to 11 cycles was performed with a sample-barcoded 5' primer and a J-beta primer mix. TCRdb itself trimmed the public reads at Q25 with fastp, ran MiXCR and retained productive beta chains. CDR3 protein duplicates are merged, each entry listing the most common genes and DNA. This sample comprises about 730,000 distinct CDR3 sequences, roughly 44% of them detected only once. The ten largest make up less than 25% of the sample. What was sequenced was blood. These receptors were collected from a woman aged 55 to 70 in good health.

J is TRBJ1-2 and V is TRBV20-1; 9 bases fit TRBD1. J was trimmed by 5 bases and V by 4 bases; bases with no gene match: 11. From germline, CDR1 is DFQATT and CDR2 SNEGSKA (reference sequence). This CDR3 contains 15 residues. CDR3 bases: TGCAGTGCTACCGCGACAGGGGGGGGCGGATATGGCTACACCTTC. Its translation is CSATATGGGGYGYTF.

This clonotype was seen a handful of times. The gene calls are TRBV4-2 and TRBJ2-1; D possibly corresponds to TRBD2 (6 bases). This CDR3 spans 17 amino acids. Per the germline V gene, CDR1 is LGHNA and CDR2 is YNFKEQ. The germline V and J ends were trimmed by 0 bases and 0 bases, with 12 bases remaining between them. The DNA for the CDR3 is TGTGCCAGCAGCCAAGATAGGGGTAGCGGCTCCTACAATGAGCAGTTCTTC. Protein product: CASSQDRGSGSYNEQFF.

This clonotype turned up a few times. The chain carries TRBV3-1 and TRBJ1-2, with no clear D. The CDR3 has 15 amino acids. V was trimmed by 0 bases and J by 4 bases, leaving 12 bases between them. CDR1 and CDR2 (germline): LGHDT, YNNKEL (reference sequence). Here the CDR3 DNA reads TGTGCCAGCAGCCAAGAAGCGGGCTACGGCTATGGCTACACCTTC. Translation gives CASSQEAGYGYGYTF.

V usage is TRBV20-1 and J usage is TRBJ2-3; 9 positions agree with TRBD2. Germline V gene sequence: CDR1 DFQATT, CDR2 SNEGSKA (reference sequence). The length of the CDR3 is 16 residues. Trimming removed 0 bases from V and 2 bases from J; junction bases left unmatched: 6. CDR3 region: CSARDRLAGTTDTQYF. The CDR3 nucleotides are TGCAGTGCTAGAGACCGTCTAGCGGGGACCACAGATACGCAGTATTTT.

Remarks on this clonotype: A much larger clone differs from this one at a single base, so this may be a read error. This chain joins TRBV15 and TRBJ1-2; D unresolved. V dropped 5 bases and J dropped 8 bases, with 15 bases sitting between them. The CDR3 is 13 residues long. CDR1 is LNHNV and CDR2 is YYDKDF in the germline V gene (reference sequence). The CDR3 DNA reads as TGTGCCACCAGCGGTGTCAGGTCTCAGGGCTACACCTTC. Amino acids: CATSGVRSQGYTF.

This clonotype was seen repeatedly, ten times or more. The chain employs TRBV6-2 or TRBV6-3 and TRBJ2-7; 9 bases fit TRBD1. V gave up 6 bases and J gave up 0 bases; unmatched junction bases: 3. The CDR3 loop spans 14 amino acids. Germline V CDR1 and CDR2: MNHEY, SVGEGT. DNA of the CDR3: TGTGCCAGCAGGGGGACAGGGAACTCCTACGAGCAGTACTTC. As protein: CASRGTGNSYEQYF.

The rearrangement uses TRBV20-1 and TRBJ2-5; 7 bases map to TRBD1. The CDR3 has 16 amino acids. Unmatched junction bases numbered 10, after V lost 3 bases and J lost 0 bases. Per germline, CDR1 DFQATT and CDR2 SNEGSKA (reference sequence). CDR3 nucleotide sequence: TGCAGTGCTAGCGGGGATATCACAGGGGACCAAGAGACCCAGTACTTC. This gives the protein CSASGDITGDQETQYF.

V gene TRBV18 combines with J gene TRBJ1-1; D gene uncertain. CDR3 size: 15 residues. Trimming left V 3 bases short and J 7 bases short, with 18 bases between. The germline gives CDR1 KGHSH, CDR2 LQKENI. CDR3 DNA: TGTGCCAGCTCACCTAACTTGGAAAGGTTGGATGAAGCTTTCTTT. This encodes CASSPNLERLDEAFF.

J is TRBJ2-1 and V is TRBV7-9; TRBD2 matches 8 bases. The CDR3 spans 15 residues. Germline values: CDR1 SEHNR, CDR2 FQNEAQ (reference sequence). The ends lost 5 bases at V and 10 bases at J; junction bases unmatched: 13. CDR3 bases: TGTGCCAGCAGCCTACACAGCGGGAGTCCCTACGAGCAGTTCTTC. Translation gives CASSLHSGSPYEQFF. The complete variable domain, with remaining parts taken from reference TRBV7-9 and TRBJ2-1, reads DTGVSQNPRHKITKRGQNVTFRCDPISEHNRLYWYRQTLGQGPEFLTYFQNEAQLEKSRLLSDRFSAERPKGSFSTLEIQRTEQGDSAMYLCASSLHSGSPYEQFFGPGTRLTVL.

This sequence joins TRBV27 and TRBJ2-3, with TRBD2 matching over 12 bases. V lost 6 bases, J lost 5 bases, and 6 bases stayed unmatched. The CDR3 has 15 residues. Germline loops: CDR1 MNHEY, CDR2 SMNVEV (reference sequence). CDR3 DNA: TGTGCCAGCAGCAGAACTAGCGGGAGGTTAGATACGCAGTATTTT. This encodes CASSRTSGRLDTQYF.

The genes are TRBV14 and TRBJ2-1; D is ambiguous. Gene TRBJ2-7 matches the end of the DNA better, so the J call may be wrong. CDR1 and CDR2 from the germline V gene are SGHDN and FVKESK. This CDR3 comprises 14 residues. CDR3 region: CASSQERIYNEQYF. Here the CDR3 DNA reads TGTGCCAGCAGCCAAGAAAGGATATACAATGAGCAGTACTTC.

The CDR3 loop is CASSGRGRSAGNQPQHF. The CDR3 nucleotides read TGTGCCAGCAGTGGCAGGGGGCGGTCGGCGGGCAATCAGCCCCAGCATTTT. This chain joins TRBV6-1 and TRBJ1-5, with TRBD1 identical over 8 bases. V dropped 4 bases and J dropped 2; count of bases not matched to a gene: 10. The CDR3 length is 17 residues. In germline, CDR1 is MNHNS, CDR2 SASEGT.

The chain carries TRBV20-1 and TRBJ2-2, with 9 bases identical to TRBD2. This CDR3 has 18 amino acids. The V gene end was trimmed by 5 bases and the J gene end by 5 bases; junction bases not matched to a gene: 18. In germline, CDR1 is DFQATT, CDR2 SNEGSKA (reference sequence). Written as DNA, the CDR3 is TGCAGTGCTCGACCTCTGGTCTGGGCTAGCGGGGATACCGGGGAGCTGTTTTTT. Its protein is CSARPLVWASGDTGELFF.

V is TRBV5-1 and J is TRBJ2-5; 7 bases agree with TRBD1. The CDR3 covers 15 residues. V was clipped by 3 bases and J by 1 base; unmatched bases: 6. Germline V gives CDR1 SGHRS, CDR2 YFSETQ. The CDR3 is CASSWAGDSQETQYF. CDR3 DNA: TGCGCCAGCAGCTGGGCCGGGGACAGCCAAGAGACCCAGTACTTC.

This clonotype is a singleton in its sample. A read error may explain this, as a much larger clone is one base away. CDR3 in DNA: TGTGCCAGCAGTTACGAGTACGGGCAGTACTTC. This codes for CASSYEYGQYF. The chain uses TRBV6-6 and TRBJ2-4; D is undetermined. The germline V gene encodes CDR1 MNHNY and CDR2 SVGAGI (reference sequence). There are 11 residues in the CDR3. The V end was cut by 2 bases, the J end by 13 bases, with 9 bases between.

The chain uses TRBV29-1 and TRBJ2-4, with 11 bases matching TRBD1. The CDR3 length is 16 residues. J gave up 3 bases and V 6 bases, and 10 bases lay outside the gene matches. From germline, CDR1 is SQVTM and CDR2 ANQGSEA. As DNA, the CDR3 is TGCAGCGTCGCAGGACAGGGGGCTGTGGGCAAAAACATTCAGTACTTC. Translation gives CSVAGQGAVGKNIQYF.

V is TRBV5-1 and J is TRBJ2-1, with 8 bases aligning to TRBD2. The CDR3 has 15 residues. Trimming cost V 3 bases and J 13 bases; bases outside gene matches: 15. The germline gives CDR1 SGHRS, CDR2 YFSETQ. The CDR3 nucleotides are TGCGCCAGCAGCTCGTCCGGGGGGGGCGTGGAGACCCAGTTCTTC. Residues: CASSSSGGGVETQFF.

The chain links TRBV28 to TRBJ2-5, with 7 bases lining up with TRBD1. Trimming cost V 5 bases and J 3 bases; bases outside gene matches: 6. This CDR3 has 14 amino acids. Germline CDR1 MDHEN, CDR2 SYDVKM. Here the CDR3 DNA reads TGTGCCAGCAGTACCGGGACAGAAAAAGAGACCCAGTACTTC. Protein sequence: CASSTGTEKETQYF.

This clonotype has ten or more counts. The junction differs from germline at one of its ends, possibly a read error. The chain recombines TRBV7-9 with TRBJ2-5; 9 bases are shared with TRBD2. CDR3 length: 13 residues. Germline lookup yields CDR1 SEHNR and CDR2 FQNEAQ (reference sequence). As DNA, the CDR3 is TGCGCCAGCAGCTTAGCGGGAGTGGAGACCCAGTACTTC. Translated, it gives CASSLAGVETQYF.

Many counts were recorded for this clonotype. V gene TRBV20-1 combines with J gene TRBJ2-7; no reliable D call. Germline V CDR1 and CDR2: DFQATT, SNEGSKA (reference sequence). Trimming took off 2 bases at V and 3 bases at J, with 8 bases between the two ends. This CDR3 has 12 amino acids. The chain's CDR3 is CSARQTYYEQYF. The DNA for the CDR3 is TGCAGTGCTAGACAGACCTACTACGAGCAGTACTTC.

This clonotype was seen many times. The gene calls are TRBV6-5 and TRBJ2-3, with D hard to call. The CDR3 has 14 residues. The germline V gene encodes CDR1 MNHEY and CDR2 SVGAGI. The ends were cut back, 3 bases at V and 0 bases at J, with 7 bases in the middle. The CDR3 sequence is CASSYRSSTDTQYF. The CDR3, as DNA: TGTGCCAGCAGTTATCGTAGCAGCACAGATACGCAGTATTTT.

This chain joins TRBV20-1 and TRBJ1-2; D is perhaps TRBD1 (5 bases). The germline V gene encodes CDR1 DFQATT and CDR2 SNEGSKA (reference sequence). The CDR3 covers 14 residues. The V end was cut by 0 bases, the J end by 3 bases, with 11 bases between. The CDR3 is CSARETELDYGYTF. In DNA, the CDR3 is TGCAGTGCTAGAGAGACAGAACTAGACTATGGCTACACCTTC.

This clonotype was recorded a few times. This rearrangement joins TRBV5-1 to TRBJ2-7; 14 positions agree with TRBD2. The J call may be incorrect, as the DNA end agrees better with TRBJ2-5. The CDR3 sequence is 16 residues long. Looked up from germline, CDR1 is SGHRS and CDR2 is YFSETQ. CDR3 sequence: CASSWRLAGGTETQYF. The CDR3 DNA sequence: TGCGCCAGCAGCTGGAGACTAGCGGGGGGGACAGAGACCCAGTACTTC.

V and J are TRBV21-1 and TRBJ2-5; TRBD1, the table's D call, was not compared with the DNA. TRBV21-1 is a pseudogene segment. The CDR3 extends over 16 amino acids. Here the CDR3 DNA reads TGTGCCGGCAGCAAAAAAAAGGGGCTGTACCAAGAGACCCAGTACTTC. It is translated as CAGSKKKGLYQETQYF.

In its sample, this clonotype was seen a few times. The chain joins TRBV18 to TRBJ2-3, with 8 bases aligning to TRBD2. This CDR3 is built from 15 residues. In germline, CDR1 is KGHSH, CDR2 LQKENI. The ends lost 8 bases at V and 5 bases at J; junction bases unmatched: 12. CDR3 sequence reads: CASTRSGSTVDTQYF. Written as DNA, the CDR3 is TGTGCCAGCACACGGAGCGGGAGTACCGTAGATACGCAGTATTTT.

The chain is built from TRBV6-2 or TRBV6-3 and TRBJ2-5; 8 nucleotides agree with TRBD2. The better agreement between TRBJ2-7 and the DNA end casts doubt on the J call. There are 15 residues in the CDR3. Per germline, CDR1 MNHEY and CDR2 SVGEGT. The DNA for the CDR3 is TGTGCCAGCAGTTACGGCGCGGGGGGACCGGACGAGCAGTACTTC. It encodes CASSYGAGGPDEQYF.